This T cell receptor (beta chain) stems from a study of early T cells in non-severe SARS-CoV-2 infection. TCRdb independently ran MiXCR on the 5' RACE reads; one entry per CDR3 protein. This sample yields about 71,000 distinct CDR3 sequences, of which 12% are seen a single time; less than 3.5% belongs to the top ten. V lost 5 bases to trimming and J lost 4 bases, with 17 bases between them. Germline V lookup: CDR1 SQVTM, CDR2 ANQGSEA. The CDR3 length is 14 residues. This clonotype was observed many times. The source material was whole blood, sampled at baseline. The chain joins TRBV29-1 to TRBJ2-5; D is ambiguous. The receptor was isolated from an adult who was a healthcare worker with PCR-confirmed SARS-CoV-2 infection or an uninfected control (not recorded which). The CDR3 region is CSVRLVGVRETQYF. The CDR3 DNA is TGCAGCGTTCGCCTAGTCGGAGTCCGAGAGACCCAGTACTTC.